This TCR beta chain was sequenced during a study of cytomegalovirus exposure and HLA in healthy donors. Study overall: Researchers found that just over 80% of just under 400 genotyped donors fell within the Caucasian-associated ancestry cluster.

The CDR3 contains 15 residues. V was shortened by 6 bases and J by 1 base, with 15 bases between the two germline ends. In germline, CDR1 is SGHRS, CDR2 YFSETQ. Overall study findings and caveats: CMV serostatus stood as the only immune exposure information on hand. Another analysis was done later, and it associated 17,000 or so TCR beta sequences with HLA alleles at 0.05 false discovery rate. Rarity marked most TCR sequences, yet some public TCRs occurred in many donors.

Primers included in the PCR were 60 Vbeta and 13 Jbeta primers. Libraries were prepared by immunoSEQ multiplex PCR; TCRdb keeps only in-frame clonotypes and omits some of them. This sample carries tens of thousands of clones, over 90% of them seen once, and the ten largest clones take 2% to 3%. In regard to this clone: Its antigen is unknown.

V usage is TRBV5-1 and J usage is TRBJ2-3; D remains ambiguous. The TCR sequence derives from a woman between 18 and 29 years old in good health and CMV-seronegative. What was sequenced was PBMCs. The DNA for the CDR3 is TGCGCCAGCACTTTGGCCGGTCAGGGCACAGATACGCAGTATTTT. It specifies CASTLAGQGTDTQYF. The entire variable domain, with the rest obtained from reference TRBV5-1 and TRBJ2-3, is as follows: KAGVTQTPRYLIKTRGQQVTLSCSPISGHRSVSWYQQTPGQGLQFLFEYFSETQRNKGNFPGRFSGRQFSNSRSEMNVSTLELGDSALYLCASTLAGQGTDTQYFGPGTRLTVL.